This TCR beta chain was retrieved from a study of blood T cell repertoires in COVID-19. Background on the study: From T cells, B-cell-depleted T cells, or PBMCs came the material, which was cDNA or gDNA.

Trimming removed 5 bases at V and 7 bases at J, with 17 bases between. Germline values: CDR1 SQVTM, CDR2 ANQGSEA. The CDR3 sequence is 13 residues long. Study processing details: Estimates of nucleated cell counts were drawn from the amplification of reference gene primers. Repertoires were generated with immunoSEQ multiplex PCR, while TCRdb's copy carries only in-frame clones and drops some. The D gene and trimming were derived from the DNA, and the V and J assignments and clone size from that table. This table has 120,000 or so clones, roughly four fifths appearing once. Sequencing was carried out using peripheral blood. The V gene is TRBV29-1, the J gene TRBJ1-2; the D is unclear. The sequence was collected from a woman between 70 and 85 years old with acute or convalescent COVID-19. For the CDR3, the DNA is TGCAGCGTTAGCACCGAGCGAGGCCTTGGCTACACCTTC. It specifies CSVSTERGLGYTF.